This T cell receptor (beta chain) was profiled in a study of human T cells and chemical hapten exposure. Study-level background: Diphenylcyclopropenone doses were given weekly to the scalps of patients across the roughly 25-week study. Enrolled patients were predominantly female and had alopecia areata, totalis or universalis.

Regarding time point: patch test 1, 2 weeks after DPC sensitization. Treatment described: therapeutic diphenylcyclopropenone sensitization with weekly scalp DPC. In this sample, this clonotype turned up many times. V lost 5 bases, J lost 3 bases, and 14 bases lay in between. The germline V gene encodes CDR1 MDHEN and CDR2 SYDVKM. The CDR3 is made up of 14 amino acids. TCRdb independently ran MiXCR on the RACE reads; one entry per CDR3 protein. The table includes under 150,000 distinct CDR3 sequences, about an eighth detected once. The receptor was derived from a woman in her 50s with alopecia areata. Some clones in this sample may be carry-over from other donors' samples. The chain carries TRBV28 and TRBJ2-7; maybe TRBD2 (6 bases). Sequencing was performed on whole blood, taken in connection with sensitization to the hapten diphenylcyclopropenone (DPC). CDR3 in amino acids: CASSGGDFYYEQYF. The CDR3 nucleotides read TGTGCCAGCAGTGGCGGGGACTTTTACTACGAGCAGTACTTC.